The rows below give T cell receptor beta chains drawn from one sample of a study of CD8 T cells in Susac syndrome. TCRdb re-called the immunoSEQ multiplex PCR reads with MiXCR, one entry per CDR3 protein. Here the sample spans 160,000 or so distinct CDR3 sequences, around 93% being singletons. The source material was CD4+ T cells from PBMCs. The receptors shown here come from a human donor in good health. Each CDR3 is given with its conserved first and last residue. The D gene is left open where the match is weak. Clone size, where shown, is once, few, many, or a class for clones that have expanded.

J gene: TRBJ2-7; clone size: -; D gene: -; V gene: TRBV7-3; CDR3 DNA: TGTGCCAGCAGCCCCGACCCCTTAGGGATGCAGTACTTC; CDR3 protein: CASSPDPLGMQYF
J gene: TRBJ2-6; clone size: few; D gene: -; V gene: TRBV7-2; CDR3 DNA: TGTGCCAGTGGTCCTTCTGGGGCCAACGTCCTGACTTTC; CDR3 protein: CASGPSGANVLTF
J gene: TRBJ2-5; clone size: -; D gene: TRBD1; V gene: TRBV29-1; CDR3 DNA: TGCAGCGTTGAGGCAGGGGGCTCGTGGGAGACCCAGTACTTC; CDR3 protein: CSVEAGGSWETQYF
J gene: TRBJ2-1; clone size: -; D gene: -; V gene: TRBV7-9; CDR3 DNA: TGTGCCAGCAGCTCAAATGGACTCGCAGCCCTTAATGAGCAGTTCTTC; CDR3 protein: CASSSNGLAALNEQFF
J gene: TRBJ2-7; clone size: once; D gene: TRBD2; V gene: TRBV12-3/TRBV12-4; CDR3 DNA: TGTGCCAGCAGTTTAAGAAGCGGGGGAACGTGGAACGAGCAGTACTTC; CDR3 protein: CASSLRSGGTWNEQYF
J gene: TRBJ2-5; clone size: -; D gene: -; V gene: TRBV4-2; CDR3 DNA: TGTGCCAGCAGCCAAGAGGTTCCGGGGACTGGCCTGGAAGAGACCCAGTACTTC; CDR3 protein: CASSQEVPGTGLEETQYF
J gene: TRBJ2-2; clone size: -; D gene: -; V gene: TRBV7-2; CDR3 DNA: TGTGCCAGCAGCTTAGACTACGGGGAGCTGTTTTTT; CDR3 protein: CASSLDYGELFF
J gene: TRBJ2-3; clone size: -; D gene: TRBD2; V gene: TRBV3-1; CDR3 DNA: TGTGCCAGCAGCCAAGGAACACTAGCGGGGTTTGCAGATACGCAGTATTTT; CDR3 protein: CASSQGTLAGFADTQYF
J gene: TRBJ2-2; clone size: -; D gene: -; V gene: TRBV6-5; CDR3 DNA: TGTGCCAGCAGTTACTTTGAGAACACCGGGGAGCTGTTTTTT; CDR3 protein: CASSYFENTGELFF
J gene: TRBJ2-5; clone size: -; D gene: -; V gene: TRBV5-1; CDR3 DNA: TGCGCCAGCAGCTTAAGGTGGGATTCGCCGGAGACCCAGTACTTC; CDR3 protein: CASSLRWDSPETQYF
J gene: TRBJ2-7; clone size: -; D gene: TRBD1; V gene: TRBV7-9; CDR3 DNA: TGTGCCAGCAGCTTATTTGGCACGACAGGGGCCTCCTACGAGCAGTACTTC; CDR3 protein: CASSLFGTTGASYEQYF
J gene: TRBJ2-3; clone size: -; D gene: -; V gene: TRBV5-1; CDR3 DNA: TGCGCCAGCAGCTTGGGCCCCTCCGAAGCGCAGTATTTT; CDR3 protein: CASSLGPSEAQYF
J gene: TRBJ1-1; clone size: once; D gene: -; V gene: TRBV14; CDR3 DNA: TGTGCCAGCAGCCCCCAGGCGGACACTGAAGCTTTCTTT; CDR3 protein: CASSPQADTEAFF
J gene: TRBJ2-6; clone size: -; D gene: -; V gene: TRBV20-1; CDR3 DNA: TGCAGTGCTACCTGGGTAGGGGCCAACGTCCTGACTTTC; CDR3 protein: CSATWVGANVLTF
J gene: TRBJ1-1; clone size: -; D gene: -; V gene: TRBV29-1; CDR3 DNA: TGCAGCGTTGTTTATATTGGTATCGGGGGGCGAGTCCCAAGCGGGACTGAAGCTTTCTTT; CDR3 protein: CSVVYIGIGGRVPSGTEAFF
J gene: TRBJ1-1; clone size: -; D gene: -; V gene: TRBV2; CDR3 DNA: TGTGCCAGCACCCTTTGGAGCACTGAAGCTTTCTTT; CDR3 protein: CASTLWSTEAFF
J gene: TRBJ2-1; clone size: -; D gene: -; V gene: TRBV7-3; CDR3 DNA: TGTGCCAGCAGCTTGGACAGTTCCTACAATGAGCAGTTCTTC; CDR3 protein: CASSLDSSYNEQFF
J gene: TRBJ1-2; clone size: -; D gene: -; V gene: TRBV29-1; CDR3 DNA: TGCAGCGTTGTGGGCGGCCCTAACTATGGCTACACCTTC; CDR3 protein: CSVVGGPNYGYTF
J gene: TRBJ2-7; clone size: -; D gene: TRBD1; V gene: TRBV5-1; CDR3 DNA: TGCGCCAGCAGCATCGCCGGGACAGGGACCTACGAGCAGTACTTC; CDR3 protein: CASSIAGTGTYEQYF
J gene: TRBJ1-2; clone size: -; D gene: TRBD1; V gene: TRBV7-2; CDR3 DNA: TGTGCCAGCAGCCTGGGGACAGGGGGCAGCTATGGCTACACCTTC; CDR3 protein: CASSLGTGGSYGYTF
J gene: TRBJ1-2; clone size: -; D gene: -; V gene: TRBV29-1; CDR3 DNA: TGCAGCGCCGGACAGCTAGAGGGCTACACCTTC; CDR3 protein: CSAGQLEGYTF
J gene: TRBJ1-2; clone size: few; D gene: -; V gene: TRBV6-5; CDR3 DNA: TGTGCCAGCAGTTACTCGATCAGCAACTATGGCTACACCTTC; CDR3 protein: CASSYSISNYGYTF
J gene: TRBJ2-3; clone size: -; D gene: TRBD2; V gene: TRBV6-5; CDR3 DNA: TGTGCCAGCAGTTATAAAGGACTAGCGGGGGTCGCAGATACGCAGTATTTT; CDR3 protein: CASSYKGLAGVADTQYF
J gene: TRBJ1-5; clone size: -; D gene: -; V gene: TRBV18; CDR3 DNA: TGTGCCAGCTCACCTGACGGGGGATTGAGGAATCAGCCCCAGCATTTT; CDR3 protein: CASSPDGGLRNQPQHF
J gene: TRBJ2-7; clone size: -; D gene: -; V gene: TRBV28; CDR3 DNA: TGTGCCAGCAGTTTATTCGGCCAGGGGGGCTCCTACGAGCAGTACTTC; CDR3 protein: CASSLFGQGGSYEQYF
J gene: TRBJ2-3; clone size: -; D gene: -; V gene: TRBV7-9; CDR3 DNA: TGTGCCAGCAGCTTTGTAGCGGATACGCAGTATTTT; CDR3 protein: CASSFVADTQYF
J gene: TRBJ2-5; clone size: -; D gene: -; V gene: TRBV7-2; CDR3 DNA: TGTGCCAGCAGCTTAAGTCCTAGCGACCAAGAGACCCAGTACTTC; CDR3 protein: CASSLSPSDQETQYF
J gene: TRBJ2-5; clone size: -; D gene: TRBD2; V gene: TRBV2; CDR3 DNA: TGTGCCAGCAGCCTCCGGGACTACGGTGGGACCCAGTACTTC; CDR3 protein: CASSLRDYGGTQYF
J gene: TRBJ2-3; clone size: once; D gene: -; V gene: TRBV5-6; CDR3 DNA: TGTGCCAGCAGCTTGGACACCGATTGGGATACGCAGTATTTT; CDR3 protein: CASSLDTDWDTQYF
J gene: TRBJ2-7; clone size: -; D gene: TRBD1; V gene: TRBV5-1; CDR3 DNA: TGCGCCAGCAGCTGGGAAAAGGCCGGGACAGGGGCCTACGAGCAGTACTTC; CDR3 protein: CASSWEKAGTGAYEQYF
J gene: TRBJ1-1; clone size: -; D gene: -; V gene: TRBV23-1; CDR3 DNA: TGCGCCAGCAGTCAATCAGACAGGGAAGCTTTCTTT; CDR3 protein: CASSQSDREAFF
J gene: TRBJ2-5; clone size: -; D gene: TRBD2; V gene: TRBV12-3/TRBV12-4; CDR3 DNA: TGTGCCAGCAGTTTGGGAAAGCGGGGTCCCGAGACCCAGTACTTC; CDR3 protein: CASSLGKRGPETQYF
J gene: TRBJ1-4; clone size: -; D gene: -; V gene: TRBV5-1; CDR3 DNA: TGCGCCAGCAGCCCCAGTCCCGATGAAAAACTGTTTTTT; CDR3 protein: CASSPSPDEKLFF
J gene: TRBJ1-1; clone size: -; D gene: TRBD1; V gene: TRBV5-1; CDR3 DNA: TGCGCCAGCAGCTTGCGGACAGGGGATCAGGGTGAAGCTTTCTTT; CDR3 protein: CASSLRTGDQGEAFF
J gene: TRBJ2-5; clone size: -; D gene: -; V gene: TRBV7-2; CDR3 DNA: TGTGCCAGCAGCTTCCAGGGCTTGGGAGAGACCCAGTACTTC; CDR3 protein: CASSFQGLGETQYF
J gene: TRBJ1-1; clone size: -; D gene: -; V gene: TRBV20-1; CDR3 DNA: TGCAGTGCTAGAGGGGTACAGACAAACACTGAAGCTTTCTTT; CDR3 protein: CSARGVQTNTEAFF
J gene: TRBJ2-1; clone size: -; D gene: -; V gene: TRBV15; CDR3 DNA: TGTGCCACCAGCGTCGTCGGCAGGGGCTGGGACAATGAGCAGTTCTTC; CDR3 protein: CATSVVGRGWDNEQFF
J gene: TRBJ1-6; clone size: -; D gene: -; V gene: TRBV7-9; CDR3 DNA: TGTGCCAGCAACCTACGGGATAACAATTCACCCCTCCACTTT; CDR3 protein: CASNLRDNNSPLHF
J gene: TRBJ1-5; clone size: -; D gene: TRBD1; V gene: TRBV20-1; CDR3 DNA: TGCAGTGCTAGAGTAGCGGGACAGCGCAATCAGCCCCAGCATTTT; CDR3 protein: CSARVAGQRNQPQHF
J gene: TRBJ1-5; clone size: -; D gene: TRBD1; V gene: TRBV24-1; CDR3 DNA: TGTGCCACCAGTGATCCAAAAGACAGGGGGAGGGCTCAGCCCCAGCATTTT; CDR3 protein: CATSDPKDRGRAQPQHF